The rows below give T cell receptor beta chains drawn from one sample of a study of blood T cells in healthy people across ages. MiXCR, applied by TCRdb to the 5' RACE reads, yields one record per CDR3 protein. This sample carries hundreds of thousands of distinct CDR3 sequences, roughly 50% of them seen once, and the ten largest clones take under 15%. Specimen: blood. These receptors all stem from a man aged 30 to 45 in good health. The CDR3 runs from the conserved cysteine through the conserved F or W. The D gene is left open where the match is weak. Expanded clones get a size class; other rows say once, few or many, or leave the size out.

J gene,V gene,clone size,D gene,CDR3 DNA,CDR3 protein
TRBJ2-7,TRBV2,.,TRBD1,TGTGCCAGCAGTGAAGCGGGACAGAACGACTACGAGCAGTACTTC,CASSEAGQNDYEQYF
TRBJ2-7,TRBV6-2/TRBV6-3,few,TRBD1,TGTGCCAGCAGTTATACCTCAGACAGGGGTAAGGGCTACGAGCAGTACTTC,CASSYTSDRGKGYEQYF
TRBJ2-7,TRBV18,few,.,TGTGCCAGCTCACCACCGGGGGCTCTATGGGGCGAGCAGTACTTC,CASSPPGALWGEQYF
TRBJ1-1,TRBV11-2,.,TRBD1,TGTGCCAGCAGCTTAGCCCCGGGACAGGGCCCCACTGAAGCTTTCTTT,CASSLAPGQGPTEAFF
TRBJ1-1,TRBV30,.,.,TGTGCCTGGTTTTGGGGGCCAATGGCTTTCTTT,CAWFWGPMAFF
TRBJ1-2,TRBV5-4,.,.,TGTGCCAGCAGCTTACCAGGGCCCGCTAACTATGGCTACACCTTC,CASSLPGPANYGYTF
TRBJ2-4,TRBV2,.,TRBD2,TGTGCCAGCAGACTTTCTAGCGGGATGAAAAACATTCAGTACTTC,CASRLSSGMKNIQYF
TRBJ2-1,TRBV30,once,.,TGTGCCTGGAGTTCCCTTGGGGGCGTTAACAATGAGCAGTTCTTC,CAWSSLGGVNNEQFF
TRBJ2-7,TRBV20-1,.,TRBD2,TGCAGTGCTAGAGATTTGGAAAGCGGGGGGATTACCTCCTACGAGCAGTACTTC,CSARDLESGGITSYEQYF
TRBJ2-7,TRBV3-1,.,TRBD1,TGTGCCAGCAGCGACGGACAGGAGAACTACGAGCAGTACTTC,CASSDGQENYEQYF
TRBJ2-3,TRBV27,few,TRBD1,TGTGCCAGCAGTCTCCTACCGGGACAGGGGACGAATACGCAGTATTTT,CASSLLPGQGTNTQYF
TRBJ2-7,TRBV20-1,.,TRBD1,TGCAGTGCTGAGCCGGACAGGGTATCCTACGAGCAGTACTTC,CSAEPDRVSYEQYF
TRBJ1-2,TRBV12-3/TRBV12-4,few,TRBD1,TGTGCCAGCAGTTTGGCCCGGTGGACAGGGCGGGATGGCTACACCTTC,CASSLARWTGRDGYTF
TRBJ2-5,TRBV29-1,few,.,TGCAGCGTTGTTCGGAGTGGGGAGACCCAGTACTTC,CSVVRSGETQYF
TRBJ2-3,TRBV7-8,.,TRBD2,TGTGCCAGCAGCTCCCTAGCGGGGGGGTACACAGATACGCAGTATTTT,CASSSLAGGYTDTQYF
TRBJ2-5,TRBV7-2,.,TRBD2,TGTGCCAGCAGCTTCTACGCGGGACTAGATGAGGAGACCCAGTACTTC,CASSFYAGLDEETQYF
TRBJ1-4,TRBV10-3,.,TRBD1,TGTGCCATCAGTGGACAGGGCGATAATGAAAAACTGTTTTTT,CAISGQGDNEKLFF
TRBJ2-2,TRBV9,.,TRBD1,TGTGCCAGCAGCGTGACAGGGGCGTCGAACACCGGGGAGCTGTTTTTT,CASSVTGASNTGELFF
TRBJ1-2,TRBV5-1,many,.,TGCGCCAGCAGCTTGGCCGGGGCTAACTATGGCTACACCTTC,CASSLAGANYGYTF
TRBJ2-6,TRBV6-2/TRBV6-3,few,TRBD1,TGTGCCAGCAGTCCAGCGACGATGACAGGGCTCTCTGGGGCCAACGTCCTGACTTTC,CASSPATMTGLSGANVLTF
TRBJ2-1,TRBV9,many,.,TGTGCCAGCAGCGTAGGGACCTTATACAATGAGCAGTTCTTC,CASSVGTLYNEQFF
TRBJ2-3,TRBV4-1,.,.,TGCGCCAGCAGTCCAAGATTATTAAACACAGATACGCAGTATTTT,CASSPRLLNTDTQYF
TRBJ1-2,TRBV4-2,many,.,TGTGCCAGCAGCCAAGAACGAGGGGACTATGGCTACACCTTC,CASSQERGDYGYTF
TRBJ1-5,TRBV11-2,.,TRBD1,TGTGCCAGCAGCTTCGAGACAGGGGGTAACAATCAGCCCCAGCATTTT,CASSFETGGNNQPQHF
TRBJ1-6,TRBV12-3/TRBV12-4,few,TRBD1,TGTGCCAGCAGTCGGACAGGGGCCGGTAATTCACCCCTCCACTTT,CASSRTGAGNSPLHF
TRBJ2-1,TRBV29-1,.,.,TGCGCGGGGGCGGTAACCTACAATGAGCAGTTCTTC,CAGAVTYNEQFF
TRBJ1-2,TRBV25-1,.,.,TGTGCCAGCAGTGCTGGACTGAATAATGGCTACACCTTC,CASSAGLNNGYTF
TRBJ2-1,TRBV7-2,.,.,TGTGCCAGCAGCTCCCTGGGGGCTGAGCAGTTCTTC,CASSSLGAEQFF
TRBJ2-7,TRBV30,.,.,TGTGCCTGGACGGGCAGTCGCGAGCAGTACTTC,CAWTGSREQYF
TRBJ2-2,TRBV12-3/TRBV12-4,.,.,TGTGCCAGCAGTCTCTCCCTGCGGCGGGCCGGGGAGCTGTTTTTT,CASSLSLRRAGELFF
TRBJ2-3,TRBV11-2,.,.,TGTGCCAGCATCCTTACGTACGGCACAGATACGCAGTATTTT,CASILTYGTDTQYF
TRBJ2-1,TRBV2,many,TRBD2,TGTGCCAGCATGGGTACTAGCGTCGCCTACAATGAGCAGTTCTTC,CASMGTSVAYNEQFF
TRBJ2-1,TRBV6-5,.,.,TGTGCCAGCAGTTACTCGCAGAGCTCCTACAATGAGCAGTTCTTC,CASSYSQSSYNEQFF
TRBJ1-1,TRBV20-1,few,.,TGCAGTGCTAGAGGTTATAGGTGGAACACTGAAGCTTTCTTT,CSARGYRWNTEAFF
TRBJ2-1,TRBV5-1,.,.,TGCGCCAGCAGCTTGTCTGTAGGGGATGAGCAGTTCTTC,CASSLSVGDEQFF
TRBJ2-1,TRBV7-2,.,TRBD1,TGTGCCAGCACCAGGACAGGGACGGACAATGAGCAGTTCTTC,CASTRTGTDNEQFF
TRBJ1-4,TRBV7-2,once,.,TGTGCCAGCAGCTTAGTCGACGGGCCTGATGAAAAACTGTTTTTT,CASSLVDGPDEKLFF
TRBJ2-7,TRBV2,.,.,TGTGCCAGCAGTGAAGTAACGTTCGGGAAACCCCACTACGAGCAGTACTTC,CASSEVTFGKPHYEQYF
TRBJ1-4,TRBV7-2,few,.,TGTGCCAGCAGCCAAACACTTCAATTCGTCCCTGAAAAACTGTTTTTT,CASSQTLQFVPEKLFF
TRBJ2-3,TRBV29-1,.,.,TGCAGCGTTGCCGGGCGGAAGGGCACAGATACGCAGTATTTT,CSVAGRKGTDTQYF
TRBJ2-5,TRBV20-1,.,.,TGCAGTGCCGCCACGCTCACCGGGATCCTACGGGAGACCCAGTACTTC,CSAATLTGILRETQYF
TRBJ2-7,TRBV28,.,.,TGTGCCAGCAGTTTAGGGGAGTCCTTCTCCTACGAGCAGTACTTC,CASSLGESFSYEQYF
TRBJ2-7,TRBV29-1,many,TRBD1,TGCAGCGTTGGGAGAGGGACAGGGCTTTACGAGCAGTACTTC,CSVGRGTGLYEQYF
TRBJ2-1,TRBV6-1,once,.,TGTGCCAGCACCCTAAGGGGGGGGACTACTAACAATGAGCAGTTCTTC,CASTLRGGTTNNEQFF
TRBJ2-3,TRBV7-2,.,TRBD1,TGTGCCAGCAGCTCGGACAGGGGGACCTTCACAGATACGCAGTATTTT,CASSSDRGTFTDTQYF
TRBJ2-1,TRBV7-9,.,.,TGTGCCAGCAGCTTAGCTAGGCTGGTATCGGATGAGCAGTTCTTC,CASSLARLVSDEQFF
TRBJ2-7,TRBV27,.,TRBD1,TGTGCCAGCAGTTTCAGACAGGGGGCTTTGTACGATGAGCAGTACTTC,CASSFRQGALYDEQYF
TRBJ2-3,TRBV20-1,.,.,TGCAGTGCTAGTGGACGCCTCTCTCAGTATTTT,CSASGRLSQYF
TRBJ2-1,TRBV6-2/TRBV6-3,.,TRBD1,TGTGCCAGCAGTTACTCGTTTTCAGGGGGTTACAATGAGCAGTTCTTC,CASSYSFSGGYNEQFF
TRBJ1-1,TRBV18,.,.,TGTGCCAGCTCACCACAGAGCTCGAGCACTGAAGCTTTCTTT,CASSPQSSSTEAFF
TRBJ1-2,TRBV6-2/TRBV6-3,.,.,TGTGCCAGCAGTTCGGGGTTCTATGGCTACACCTTC,CASSSGFYGYTF
TRBJ2-1,TRBV4-3,.,.,TGCGCCAGCAGCCAAGATAGAGGAACAGGGTACAATGAGCAGTTCTTC,CASSQDRGTGYNEQFF
TRBJ2-7,TRBV6-1,few,.,TGTGCCAGCAGTGAAGGGTACACCTACTCCTACGAGCAGTACTTC,CASSEGYTYSYEQYF
TRBJ2-3,TRBV7-3,.,.,TGTGCCAGCAGCTTAAACAGGGATAAAGATACGCAGTATTTT,CASSLNRDKDTQYF
TRBJ2-7,TRBV15,.,.,TGTGCCACCAGCACCTCATCGGGCCTCTACGAGCAGTACTTC,CATSTSSGLYEQYF
TRBJ2-4,TRBV7-2,.,.,TGTGCCAGCAGCTTAGACAGGGCTCTAGGGAACATTCAGTACTTC,CASSLDRALGNIQYF